This entry features one TCR beta chain sequence. Between the trimmed V and J ends, which lost 4 bases and 5 bases, there was a span of 16 bases. The CDR3 has 15 residues. In germline, CDR1 is SGHKS, CDR2 YYEKEE (reference sequence). The table came from immunoSEQ multiplex PCR; TCRdb's copy has only in-frame clones and leaves some out. The sample lists roughly 250,000 clones, 70% to 90% occurring once. The entry originates in a study of blood T cell repertoires in COVID-19. Study details: The samples span acute and convalescent COVID-19 from the United States, Italy and Spain.

Individuals aged 18 to 89 years were recruited from approximately 22 US areas. The chain employs TRBV5-5 and TRBJ1-5; a possible D gene is TRBD1 (6 bases). The origin of this receptor is a woman aged 30 to 39 who had recovered from COVID-19. Sequenced material: PBMCs or T cells enriched from blood (not recorded which). CDR3 sequence: CASSLGGGQYQPQHF. The CDR3, as DNA: TGTGCCAGCAGCCTTGGGGGGGGCCAGTATCAGCCCCAGCATTTT.